Each of the 22 T cell receptor beta chains below was sequenced from the same sample in a study of blood T cell repertoires in COVID-19. Using immunoSEQ multiplex PCR, the repertoire was profiled, and TCRdb retains in-frame clones only, with some absent. The data show under 95,000 clones, over 65% seen once. The sequenced sample consisted of peripheral blood. The receptors originated from a middle-aged man with active or convalescent COVID-19.

The chain is built from TRBV7-2 and TRBJ1-6, with D possibly being TRBD1 (5 bases). The CDR3 consists of 15 residues. The ends were cut back, 4 bases at V and 2 bases at J, with 9 bases in the middle. Germline V gives CDR1 SGHTA, CDR2 FQGNSA. The DNA of the CDR3 is TGTGCCAGCAGCTCGAGACAGACCTATAATTCACCCCTCCACTTT. This translates into CASSSRQTYNSPLHF.

The table lists this clone with many counts. J is TRBJ1-1 and V is TRBV7-3; the match to TRBD1 covers 7 bases. Germline-derived CDR1 and CDR2 are SGHTA and FQGTGA. V was clipped by 4 bases and J by 6 bases; unmatched bases: 5. The CDR3 runs 13 residues. The CDR3 spells CASSSTGIAEAFF. DNA of the CDR3: TGTGCCAGCAGCTCGACAGGGATAGCTGAAGCTTTCTTT.

The CDR3 here is CASSYSGRGAYSPLHF. The CDR3 DNA reads TGTGCCAGCAGTTACTCAGGGAGGGGAGCTTATTCACCCCTCCACTTT. The gene calls are TRBV6-5 and TRBJ1-6, with D maybe TRBD1 (5 bases). The CDR3 runs 16 residues. Trimming took 0 bases from V and 8 from J, leaving 14 bases between them. CDR1 is MNHEY, CDR2 SVGAGI, per germline.

CDR3 sequence: CASSQISLGTGGTEAFF. The CDR3 nucleotides are TGTGCCAGTAGCCAAATCTCCCTCGGGACAGGGGGGACTGAAGCTTTCTTT. The chain couples TRBV19 to TRBJ1-1, with 11 bases that match TRBD1. There are 17 residues in the CDR3. Germline CDR1 reads LNHDA; CDR2 reads SQIVND (reference sequence). V lost 6 bases and J lost 5; bases outside the gene matches: 14.

The gene calls are TRBV7-2 and TRBJ2-5, with 9 bases matching TRBD1. The germline V gene encodes CDR1 SGHTA and CDR2 FQGNSA. The trim removed 1 base at V and 5 bases at J, leaving 8 bases unmatched. The CDR3 sequence is 16 residues long. Here the CDR3 reads CASSLETGGFGETQYF. Written as DNA, the CDR3 is TGTGCCAGCAGCTTAGAGACAGGGGGTTTTGGGGAGACCCAGTACTTC.

V usage is TRBV7-3 and J usage is TRBJ2-3, with 8 nucleotides matching TRBD2. This CDR3 comprises 17 residues. Germline CDR1 reads SGHTA; CDR2 reads FQGTGA. V gave up 5 bases and J gave up 1 base; unmatched junction bases: 11. CDR3 loop: CASSPLVGSGGTDTQYF. Here the CDR3 DNA reads TGTGCCAGCAGCCCCCTTGTGGGTAGCGGGGGCACAGATACGCAGTATTTT.

The CDR3 coding sequence is TGCGCCAGCAGCCTAGGGGGGGGGTACCAAGAGACCCAGTACTTC. Its translation is CASSLGGGYQETQYF. The chain links TRBV5-1 to TRBJ2-5, with D possibly matching TRBD2 (7 bases). The CDR3 loop spans 15 amino acids. Trimming cost V 4 bases and J 0 bases, with 13 bases left between them. Germline-derived CDR1 and CDR2 are SGHRS and YFSETQ.

The chain uses TRBV19 and TRBJ2-3, with a tentative D call TRBD2 (5 bases). V lost 1 base and J 4 bases, leaving 6 bases between the germline ends. Germline lookup yields CDR1 LNHDA and CDR2 SQIVND (reference sequence). The CDR3 loop spans 13 amino acids. The chain's CDR3 is CASSIGGPDTQYF. As DNA, the CDR3 is TGTGCCAGTAGTATAGGAGGGCCAGATACGCAGTATTTT. The full variable domain, with the rest looked up from reference TRBV19 and TRBJ2-3, is DGGITQSPKYLFRKEGQNVTLSCEQNLNHDAMYWYRQDPGQGLRLIYYSQIVNDFQKGDIAEGYSVSREKKESFPLTVTSAQKNPTAFYLCASSIGGPDTQYFGPGTRLTVL.

The V call is TRBV27, the J call TRBJ2-7; tentative D call: TRBD1 (6 bases). The CDR3 contains 17 residues. Germline-derived CDR1 and CDR2 are MNHEY and SMNVEV (reference sequence). Trimming left V 5 bases short and J 0 bases short, with 20 bases between. DNA for the CDR3: TGTGCCAGCAGTCCGTACCCACAGGGAACCCTCTCCTACGAGCAGTACTTC. Residues: CASSPYPQGTLSYEQYF.

This clone occurred a few times. The J gene is TRBJ1-2, the V gene TRBV6-4, with D uncertain. CDR1 is MRHNA, CDR2 SNTAGT, per germline. The V end lost 8 bases, the J end lost 8 bases, and 18 bases lay between the germline ends. The CDR3 consists of 13 residues. CDR3 nucleotides: TGTGCCAGCTACAACGGGGAATGGAGGGGCTACACCTTC. Its translation: CASYNGEWRGYTF.

The table lists this clone with a few counts. The CDR3 spells CASTVSIDRETEAFF. In DNA, the CDR3 is TGTGCCAGCACCGTCTCAATAGACAGGGAAACGGAAGCTTTCTTT. The rearrangement uses TRBV5-5 and TRBJ1-1; TRBD1 aligns across 7 bases. The CDR3 sequence is 15 residues long. Germline CDR1 is SGHKS and CDR2 is YYEKEE (reference sequence). V lost 6 bases and J lost 8; bases outside the gene matches: 16.

The genes are TRBV7-9 and TRBJ2-5; 10 bases match TRBD2. The germline gives CDR1 SEHNR, CDR2 FQNEAQ (reference sequence). J gave up 1 base and V 3 bases, and 2 bases lay outside the gene matches. CDR3 length: 15 residues. The CDR3 loop reads CASSFLAGVQETQYF. The DNA for the CDR3 is TGTGCCAGCAGCTTCCTAGCGGGGGTCCAAGAGACCCAGTACTTC.

This sequence joins TRBV3-1 (or the pseudogene TRBV3-2) and TRBJ2-3; TRBD2 matches 15 bases. The ends lost 4 bases at V and 15 bases at J; junction bases unmatched: 11. The CDR3 has 15 amino acids. CDR1 LGHDT and CDR2 YNNKEL come from the germline V gene (reference sequence). The CDR3, as DNA: TGTGCCAGCAGCCGGGCCCATGGACTAGCGGGGGGGCTATATTTT. Translation: CASSRAHGLAGGLYF.

V gene TRBV14 combines with J gene TRBJ2-7, with a weak D call TRBD1 (6 bases). V was cut by 2 bases and J by 7 bases, with 18 bases left in between. Germline V CDR1 and CDR2: SGHDN, FVKESK. This CDR3 is built from 15 residues. CDR3 loop: CASSQLSWDNPEQYF. DNA of the CDR3: TGTGCCAGCAGCCAATTGTCGTGGGACAATCCGGAGCAGTACTTC. Looking up the rest from reference TRBV14 and TRBJ2-7 gives the full variable domain: EAGVTQFPSHSVIEKGQTVTLRCDPISGHDNLYWYRRVMGKEIKFLLHFVKESKQDESGMPNNRFLAERTGGTYSTLKVQPAELEDSGVYFCASSQLSWDNPEQYFGPGTRLTVT.

The genes are TRBV7-2 and TRBJ2-5; D gene uncertain. Germline V gene data show CDR1 as SGHTA and CDR2 as FQGNSA. CDR3 length equals 13 residues. Trimming shortened V by 1 base and J by 4 bases, and 7 bases separated the two germline ends. CDR3 in amino acids: CASSLGVAETQYF. In nucleotides, the CDR3 is TGTGCCAGCAGCTTAGGAGTAGCAGAGACCCAGTACTTC.

The chain couples TRBV3-1 (or the pseudogene TRBV3-2) to TRBJ2-2; D is uncertain. The CDR3 loop spans 16 amino acids. The germline V gene has CDR1 LGHDT and CDR2 YNNKEL (reference sequence). The V and J ends lost 5 bases and 5 bases respectively, with 18 bases between them. In DNA form, the CDR3 reads TGTGCCAGCAGCGGAACAAGTTCAGGCTTGACCGGGGAGCTGTTTTTT. This translates into CASSGTSSGLTGELFF.

V is TRBV10-3 and J is TRBJ1-2; D might be TRBD1 (5 bases). Germline CDR1 and CDR2: ENHRY and SYGVKD. CDR3 length: 13 residues. Trimming left V 7 bases short and J 6 bases short, with 15 bases between. CDR3 region: CAINTARGDGYTF. The CDR3 coding sequence is TGTGCCATCAACACAGCCCGGGGGGATGGCTACACCTTC.

The chain has TRBV13 and TRBJ2-2; the match to TRBD1 covers 9 bases. J lost 4 bases, V lost 5 bases, and 14 bases had no gene match. CDR1 and CDR2 from the germline V gene are PRHDT and FYEKMQ (reference sequence). This CDR3 is built from 18 residues. The CDR3 protein is CASSPPQGAERTTGELFF. The CDR3 DNA follows: TGTGCCAGCAGCCCCCCACAGGGGGCCGAGCGGACCACCGGGGAGCTGTTTTTT.

The chain carries TRBV12-3 or TRBV12-4 and TRBJ1-1; no definite D call. Deletions cut 7 bases from V and 4 bases from J, with 13 bases between. CDR3 length: 13 amino acids. CDR3 nucleotide sequence: TGTGCCAGCACCGAAAACACGGGCACTGAAGCTTTCTTT. Its translation is CASTENTGTEAFF.

This chain connects TRBV4-3 to TRBJ2-1; 8 nucleotides agree with TRBD2. The trim removed 1 base at V and 6 bases at J, leaving 5 bases unmatched. CDR3 size: 15 residues. CDR1 and CDR2 from the germline V gene are LGHNA and YSLEER. CDR3 protein: CASSQAAGGPNEQFF. CDR3 nucleotide sequence: TGCGCCAGCAGCCAAGCGGCGGGGGGCCCCAATGAGCAGTTCTTC.

This sequence joins TRBV19 and TRBJ1-3, with TRBD1 matching over 8 bases. This CDR3 contains 14 residues. Losses at the gene ends were 8 bases for V and 0 bases for J; bases not matched to a gene: 3. Germline V gene lookup returns CDR1 LNHDA and CDR2 SQIVND (reference sequence). CDR3 region: CASYDRGSGNTIYF. The CDR3, as DNA: TGTGCCAGTTACGACAGGGGCTCTGGAAACACCATATATTTT. The complete variable domain, with remaining parts taken from reference TRBV19 and TRBJ1-3, reads DGGITQSPKYLFRKEGQNVTLSCEQNLNHDAMYWYRQDPGQGLRLIYYSQIVNDFQKGDIAEGYSVSREKKESFPLTVTSAQKNPTAFYLCASYDRGSGNTIYFGEGSWLTVV.

The V and J genes are TRBV20-1 and TRBJ2-7; D not certain. The germline gives CDR1 DFQATT, CDR2 SNEGSKA (reference sequence). Trimming took off 5 bases at V and 4 bases at J, with 6 bases between the two ends. The CDR3 is made up of 10 amino acids. For the CDR3, the DNA is TGCAGTGCTTTAGCATACGAGCAGTACTTC. It is translated as CSALAYEQYF.